The present TCR beta chain was sequenced within a study of shared clonotypes between healthy human individuals. Study-level background: There were three CD4 naive, three CD4 memory, two CD8 naive and one CD8 memory plates per donor.

How the authors handled the data: ImmunoSEQ gave junction-only sequences without quality scores, so filtering differed. The repertoire was sequenced with immunoSEQ multiplex PCR; TCRdb's copy has only in-frame clones and lacks some. V and J calls and clone size are copied from that table; D and trimming were computed from the DNA. The table records over a million clones, approximately 96% of them present only once. The CDR3 totals 14 residues. Germline V gene data show CDR1 as LNHNV and CDR2 as YYDKDF (reference sequence). Trimming pared 1 base from V and 9 bases from J, leaving 13 bases between. The sequenced sample consisted of naive CD4+ T cells sorted from blood. Subset denoted: CD45RA+ positively selected. The chain combines TRBV15 with TRBJ2-1; maybe TRBD2 (6 bases). This receptor was obtained from a man aged 25 to 45 in good health. CDR3 sequence: CATSRALQAGEQFF. CDR3 sequence (DNA): TGTGCCACCAGCAGAGCCCTACAAGCGGGTGAGCAGTTCTTC.